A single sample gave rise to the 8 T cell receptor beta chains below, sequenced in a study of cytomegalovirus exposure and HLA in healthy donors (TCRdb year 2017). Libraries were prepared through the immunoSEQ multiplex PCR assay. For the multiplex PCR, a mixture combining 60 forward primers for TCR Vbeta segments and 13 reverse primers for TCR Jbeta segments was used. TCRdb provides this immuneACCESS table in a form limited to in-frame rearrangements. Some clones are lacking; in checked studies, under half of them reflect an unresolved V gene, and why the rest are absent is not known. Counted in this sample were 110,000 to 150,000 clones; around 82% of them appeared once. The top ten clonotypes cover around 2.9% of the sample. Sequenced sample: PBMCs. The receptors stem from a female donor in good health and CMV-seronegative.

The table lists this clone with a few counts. The CDR3 is CASSQSAGAGGNTIYF. As DNA, the CDR3 is TGCGCCAGCAGCCAATCAGCGGGGGCAGGGGGAAACACCATATATTTT. This rearrangement joins TRBV4-3 to TRBJ1-3, with D tentatively TRBD1 (6 bases). Per germline, CDR1 LGHNA and CDR2 YSLEER. The ends were cut back, 2 bases at V and 4 bases at J, with 15 bases in the middle. This CDR3 region has 16 residues.

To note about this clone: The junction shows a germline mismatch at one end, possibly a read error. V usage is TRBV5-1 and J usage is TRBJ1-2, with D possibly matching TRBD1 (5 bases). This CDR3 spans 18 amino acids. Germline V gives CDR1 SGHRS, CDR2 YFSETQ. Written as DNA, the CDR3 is TGCGCCAGCAGCTTGTGGAAATCTGACAGCCAAAGGATCTATGGCTACCCCTTC. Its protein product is CASSLWKSDSQRIYGYPF. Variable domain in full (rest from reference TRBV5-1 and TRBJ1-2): KAGVTQTPRYLIKTRGQQVTLSCSPISGHRSVSWYQQTPGQGLQFLFEYFSETQRNKGNFPGRFSGRQFSNSRSEMNVSTLELGDSALYLCASSLWKSDSQRIYGYPFGSGTRLTVV.

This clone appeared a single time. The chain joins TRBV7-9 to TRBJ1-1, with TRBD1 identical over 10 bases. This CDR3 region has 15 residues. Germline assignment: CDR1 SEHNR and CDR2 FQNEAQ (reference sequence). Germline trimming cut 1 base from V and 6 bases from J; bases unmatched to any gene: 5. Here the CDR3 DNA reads TGTGCCAGCAGCTTAGGGACAGGGGGACTCGCTGAAGCTTTCTTT. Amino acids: CASSLGTGGLAEAFF. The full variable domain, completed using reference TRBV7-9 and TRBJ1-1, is DTGVSQNPRHKITKRGQNVTFRCDPISEHNRLYWYRQTLGQGPEFLTYFQNEAQLEKSRLLSDRFSAERPKGSFSTLEIQRTEQGDSAMYLCASSLGTGGLAEAFFGQGTRLTVV.

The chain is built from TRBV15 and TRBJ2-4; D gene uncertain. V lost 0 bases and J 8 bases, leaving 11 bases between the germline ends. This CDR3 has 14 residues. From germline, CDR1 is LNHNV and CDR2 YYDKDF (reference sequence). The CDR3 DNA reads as TGTGCCACCAGCAGAGATCAGTTTCTGTACATTCAGTACTTC. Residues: CATSRDQFLYIQYF.

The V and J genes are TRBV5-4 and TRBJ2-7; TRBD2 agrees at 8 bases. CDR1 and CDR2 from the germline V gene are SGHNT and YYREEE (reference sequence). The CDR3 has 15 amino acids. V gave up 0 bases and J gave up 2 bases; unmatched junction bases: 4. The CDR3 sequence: CASSLGAGAAYEQYF. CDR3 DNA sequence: TGTGCCAGCAGCTTGGGAGCGGGAGCCGCCTACGAGCAGTACTTC. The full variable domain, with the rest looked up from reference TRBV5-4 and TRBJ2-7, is ETGVTQSPTHLIKTRGQQVTLRCSSQSGHNTVSWYQQALGQGPQFIFQYYREEENGRGNFPPRFSGLQFPNYSSELNVNALELDDSALYLCASSLGAGAAYEQYFGPGTRLTVT.

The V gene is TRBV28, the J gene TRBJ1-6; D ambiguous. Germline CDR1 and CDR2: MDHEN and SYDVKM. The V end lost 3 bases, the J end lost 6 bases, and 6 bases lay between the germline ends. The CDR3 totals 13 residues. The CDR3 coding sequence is TGTGCCAGCAGTTTTTCCCTTAATTCACCCCTCCACTTT. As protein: CASSFSLNSPLHF.

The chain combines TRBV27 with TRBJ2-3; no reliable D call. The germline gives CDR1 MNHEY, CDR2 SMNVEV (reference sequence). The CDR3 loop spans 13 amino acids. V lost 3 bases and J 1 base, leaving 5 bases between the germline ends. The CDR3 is CASSFLRTDTQYF. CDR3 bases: TGTGCCAGCAGTTTTCTTCGCACAGATACGCAGTATTTT.

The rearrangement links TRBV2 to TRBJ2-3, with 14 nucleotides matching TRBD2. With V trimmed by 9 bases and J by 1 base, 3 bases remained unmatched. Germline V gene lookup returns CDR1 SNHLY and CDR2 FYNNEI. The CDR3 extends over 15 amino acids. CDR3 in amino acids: CARGTSGGRTDTQYF. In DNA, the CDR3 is TGTGCCAGGGGGACTAGCGGGGGCCGCACAGATACGCAGTATTTT.